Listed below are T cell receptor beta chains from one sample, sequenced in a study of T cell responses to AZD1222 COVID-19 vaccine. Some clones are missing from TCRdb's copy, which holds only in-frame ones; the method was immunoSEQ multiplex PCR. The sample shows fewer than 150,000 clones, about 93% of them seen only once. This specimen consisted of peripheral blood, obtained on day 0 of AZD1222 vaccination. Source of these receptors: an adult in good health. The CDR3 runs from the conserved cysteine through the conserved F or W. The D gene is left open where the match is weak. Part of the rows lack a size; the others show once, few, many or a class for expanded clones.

CDR3aa: CASSLVGRGNTQYF
CDR3nt: TGTGCCAGCAGCTTAGTGGGCCGAGGGAATACGCAGTATTTT
v_gene: TRBV13
d_gene: .
abundance: .
j_gene: TRBJ2-3

CDR3aa: CAIGEGYQPQHF
CDR3nt: TGTGCCATCGGAGAGGGGTACCAGCCCCAGCATTTT
v_gene: TRBV10-3
d_gene: .
abundance: once
j_gene: TRBJ1-5

CDR3aa: CASTYWDRATEAFF
CDR3nt: TGTGCCAGCACATACTGGGACAGGGCCACTGAAGCTTTCTTT
v_gene: TRBV2
d_gene: TRBD1
abundance: .
j_gene: TRBJ1-1

CDR3aa: CASSTGSQETQYF
CDR3nt: TGTGCCAGCAGCACAGGGTCCCAAGAGACCCAGTACTTC
v_gene: TRBV11-2
d_gene: .
abundance: .
j_gene: TRBJ2-5

CDR3aa: CASSLGAESRGYTF
CDR3nt: TGTGCCAGCAGCTTGGGGGCGGAATCTCGTGGCTACACCTTC
v_gene: TRBV5-4
d_gene: .
abundance: .
j_gene: TRBJ1-2

CDR3aa: CSPFRRNTEAFF
CDR3nt: TGCAGCCCATTTCGTCGGAACACTGAAGCTTTCTTT
v_gene: TRBV29-1
d_gene: .
abundance: .
j_gene: TRBJ1-1

CDR3aa: CASSTWTGGNEQFF
CDR3nt: TGTGCCAGCAGCACGTGGACAGGGGGCAATGAGCAGTTCTTC
v_gene: TRBV9
d_gene: TRBD1
abundance: .
j_gene: TRBJ2-1

CDR3aa: CASSISGFGEQYF
CDR3nt: TGTGCCAGTAGTATAAGCGGTTTCGGCGAGCAGTACTTC
v_gene: TRBV19
d_gene: .
abundance: few
j_gene: TRBJ2-7

CDR3aa: CASSATSGVYNEQFF
CDR3nt: TGTGCCAGCAGCGCGACTAGCGGGGTCTACAATGAGCAGTTCTTC
v_gene: TRBV7-2
d_gene: TRBD2
abundance: .
j_gene: TRBJ2-1

CDR3aa: CASSLVKGYLARETQYF
CDR3nt: TGTGCCAGCAGCTTAGTAAAGGGTTACCTAGCTCGAGAGACCCAGTACTTC
v_gene: TRBV11-2
d_gene: .
abundance: .
j_gene: TRBJ2-5

CDR3aa: CASSFGQGWDTQYF
CDR3nt: TGCGCCAGCAGCTTTGGACAGGGGTGGGATACACAGTATTTT
v_gene: TRBV5-1
d_gene: TRBD1
abundance: .
j_gene: TRBJ2-3

CDR3aa: CASSLVGGQNSGNTIYF
CDR3nt: TGTGCCAGCAGCTTAGTGGGCGGACAGAACTCTGGAAACACCATATATTTT
v_gene: TRBV7-2
d_gene: .
abundance: .
j_gene: TRBJ1-3

CDR3aa: CASTHGFGRPPLHF
CDR3nt: TGTGCCAGTACCCACGGATTTGGACGTCCACCCCTCCACTTT
v_gene: TRBV19
d_gene: .
abundance: .
j_gene: TRBJ1-6

CDR3aa: CASSEDRRPNTEAFF
CDR3nt: TGTGCCAGCAGTGAAGACAGGAGGCCCAACACTGAAGCTTTCTTT
v_gene: TRBV6-4
d_gene: .
abundance: .
j_gene: TRBJ1-1

CDR3aa: CASRLGQGPPAFF
CDR3nt: TGTGCCAGCAGGCTAGGACAGGGGCCTCCTGCTTTCTTT
v_gene: TRBV6-5
d_gene: TRBD1
abundance: .
j_gene: TRBJ1-1